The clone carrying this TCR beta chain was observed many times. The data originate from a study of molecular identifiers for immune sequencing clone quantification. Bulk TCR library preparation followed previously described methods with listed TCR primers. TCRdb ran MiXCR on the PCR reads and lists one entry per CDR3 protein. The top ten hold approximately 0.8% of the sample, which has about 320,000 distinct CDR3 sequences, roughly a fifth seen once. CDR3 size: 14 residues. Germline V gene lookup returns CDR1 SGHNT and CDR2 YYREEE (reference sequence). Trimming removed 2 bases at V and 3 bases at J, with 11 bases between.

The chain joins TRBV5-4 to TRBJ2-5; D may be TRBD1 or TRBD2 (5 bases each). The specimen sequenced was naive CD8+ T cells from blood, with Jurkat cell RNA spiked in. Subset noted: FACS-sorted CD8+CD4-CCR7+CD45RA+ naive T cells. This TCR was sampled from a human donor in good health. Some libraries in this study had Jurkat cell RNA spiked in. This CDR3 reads CASSFRDGKETQYF. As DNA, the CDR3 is TGTGCCAGCAGCTTCCGGGACGGAAAAGAGACCCAGTACTTC.